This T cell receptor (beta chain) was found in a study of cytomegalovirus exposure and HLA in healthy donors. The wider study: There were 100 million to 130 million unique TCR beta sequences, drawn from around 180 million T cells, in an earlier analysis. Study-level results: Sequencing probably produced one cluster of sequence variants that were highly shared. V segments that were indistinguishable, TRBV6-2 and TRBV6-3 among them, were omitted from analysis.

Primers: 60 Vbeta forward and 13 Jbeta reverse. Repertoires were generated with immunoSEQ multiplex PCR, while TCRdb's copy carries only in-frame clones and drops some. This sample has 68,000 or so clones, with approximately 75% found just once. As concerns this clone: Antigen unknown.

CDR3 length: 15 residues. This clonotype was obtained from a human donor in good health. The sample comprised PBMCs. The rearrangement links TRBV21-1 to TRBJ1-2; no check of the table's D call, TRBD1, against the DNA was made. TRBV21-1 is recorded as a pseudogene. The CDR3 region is CASSKEGCGNYGYTF. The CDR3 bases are TGTGCCAGCAGCAAAGAGGGGTGCGGCAACTATGGCTACACCTTC.